Each of the 32 T cell receptor beta chains below was sequenced from the same sample in a study of low-dose radiotherapy and immunotherapy resistance in tumors. Covering alpha and beta chains, TRAV- and TRBV-specific primers were used for the first-strand cDNA. The TCRs were subjected to amplification over roughly 18 PCR cycles employing a constant-region primer in conjunction with a V-primer adapter. TCRdb reanalysed the reads using MiXCR and keeps one entry per CDR3 protein. This table has some 82,000 distinct CDR3 sequences, approximately 17% appearing once. Specified time point: before trial treatment. Here the sequenced sample was PBMCs, taken before treatment. These receptors originate from a male donor with prostate cancer.

There are a few counts of this clonotype. V is TRBV4-3 and J is TRBJ2-1, with D perhaps matching TRBD1 (5 bases). Trimming removed 4 bases at V and 7 bases at J, with 20 bases between. Germline-derived CDR1 and CDR2 are LGHNA and YSLEER. There are 16 residues in the CDR3. The CDR3 DNA is TGCGCCAGCAGCCCGACCCAAATTATACAGGAGAATGAGCAGTTCTTC. Amino acid sequence: CASSPTQIIQENEQFF.

Worth noting for this clonotype: A much larger clone lies a single base off, so this may be a read error. This rearrangement joins TRBV30 to TRBJ2-1, with D unresolved. V lost 0 bases, J lost 10 bases, and 25 bases lay in between. The CDR3 contains 17 residues. Germline V gene lookup returns CDR1 GTSNPN and CDR2 SVGIG (reference sequence). The chain's CDR3 is CAWSVQLRLRSSYEQFF. DNA of the CDR3: TGTGCCTGGAGTGTACAACTACGGCTACGAAGCTCCTACGAGCAGTTCTTC.

Worth noting for this clonotype: A single base is all that separates this from a far larger clone, so a read error is likely. The chain joins TRBV6-6 to TRBJ2-1; 10 nucleotides align to TRBD2. Looked up from germline, CDR1 is MNHNY and CDR2 is SVGAGI (reference sequence). This CDR3 is built from 14 residues. CDR3 region: CASGYLAGDNEQFF. In DNA form, the CDR3 reads TGTGCCAGCGGTTATCTAGCGGGAGACAATGAGCAGTTCTTC.

Of note for this clonotype: At one of its ends the junction is not consistent with the germline gene, which may arise from a read error. The chain recombines TRBV20-1 with TRBJ2-5, with 8 bases identical to TRBD1. CDR1 DFQATT and CDR2 SNEGSKA come from the germline V gene (reference sequence). The CDR3 has 15 residues. The CDR3 DNA is TGCAGTGCTAGTGAAGGGGCAGGGGGCGCGGAGACCCAGTGCTTC. Translation: CSASEGAGGAETQCF.

The chain couples TRBV12-3 or TRBV12-4 to TRBJ1-5; 9 positions match TRBD1. The V and J ends lost 6 bases and 4 bases, in that order; junction bases with no gene match: 7. The CDR3 is 15 residues long. The CDR3 DNA reads TGTGCCAGCAGCCAAAGGACAGGGGTAAATCAGCCCCAGCATTTT. This encodes CASSQRTGVNQPQHF.

This clonotype was seen many times. The V gene is TRBV19, the J gene TRBJ2-2, with D hard to call. V shed 3 bases and J shed 4 bases, with 9 bases lying between them. The CDR3 covers 14 residues. Germline V lookup: CDR1 LNHDA, CDR2 SQIVND (reference sequence). CDR3 sequence: CASSIPGSTGELFF. The CDR3, as DNA: TGTGCCAGTAGTATCCCTGGCAGCACCGGGGAGCTGTTTTTT. The full variable domain, in which reference TRBV19 and TRBJ2-2 provide the parts outside the CDR3, is DGGITQSPKYLFRKEGQNVTLSCEQNLNHDAMYWYRQDPGQGLRLIYYSQIVNDFQKGDIAEGYSVSREKKESFPLTVTSAQKNPTAFYLCASSIPGSTGELFFGEGSRLTVL.

This clonotype was recorded many times. The chain links TRBV15 to TRBJ2-7; D unclear. V lost 0 bases to trimming and J lost 3 bases, with 12 bases between them. Germline assignment: CDR1 LNHNV and CDR2 YYDKDF (reference sequence). The CDR3 runs 15 residues. The CDR3 DNA follows: TGTGCCACCAGCAGAGAGGTAGGTATGGACTACGAGCAGTACTTC. Translated, it gives CATSREVGMDYEQYF.

J is TRBJ2-4 and V is TRBV7-2, with 15 nucleotides matching TRBD2. This CDR3 contains 14 residues. V trimming: 5 bases; J trimming: 9 bases; junction bases outside the gene matches: 2. Germline V gives CDR1 SGHTA, CDR2 FQGNSA. CDR3 protein: CASSRTSGGGIQYF. The DNA of the CDR3 is TGTGCCAGCAGCCGGACTAGCGGGGGGGGCATTCAGTACTTC.

The chain is built from TRBV28 and TRBJ1-5; 9 nucleotides line up with TRBD1. The CDR3 extends over 15 amino acids. The V gene's germline CDR1 is MDHEN and CDR2 SYDVKM. V dropped 5 bases and J dropped 2; count of bases not matched to a gene: 4. This CDR3 reads CASSTGQGGNQPQHF. Here the CDR3 DNA reads TGTGCCAGCAGTACGGGACAGGGTGGCAATCAGCCCCAGCATTTT. Supplemented by reference TRBV28 and TRBJ1-5, the full variable domain reads DVKVTQSSRYLVKRTGEKVFLECVQDMDHENMFWYRQDPGLGLRLIYFSYDVKMKEKGDIPEGYSVSREKKERFSLILESASTNQTSMYLCASSTGQGGNQPQHFGDGTRLSIL.

This clonotype was seen repeatedly, ten times or more. The rearrangement uses TRBV10-3 and TRBJ1-6, with 8 nucleotides matching TRBD1. CDR3 length: 15 residues. Germline V gives CDR1 ENHRY, CDR2 SYGVKD. The V gene end was trimmed by 3 bases and the J gene end by 9 bases; junction bases not matched to a gene: 7. The CDR3 coding sequence is TGTGCCATCAGTGAACCAAACAGGGGGATTTCACCCCTCCACTTT. This codes for CAISEPNRGISPLHF.

In its sample, this clonotype was seen many times. The V call is TRBV3-1, the J call TRBJ2-7, with D maybe TRBD1 (8 bases). Germline V gives CDR1 LGHDT, CDR2 YNNKEL (reference sequence). The CDR3 consists of 18 residues. The ends were cut back, 2 bases at V and 2 bases at J, with 22 bases in the middle. The CDR3 nucleotides read TGTGCCAGCAGCCAAACAGGGGGGGGCGCTGGGATTACCTACGAGCAGTACTTC. This translates into CASSQTGGGAGITYEQYF.

This clonotype showed up many times. This chain uses TRBV19 with TRBJ2-7, with no clear D. Looked up from germline, CDR1 is LNHDA and CDR2 is SQIVND (reference sequence). This CDR3 is built from 14 residues. Trimming stripped 6 bases from V and 0 bases from J, with 12 bases between. The CDR3 DNA reads as TGTGCCAGTAGACCGACACCTAGCTCCTACGAGCAGTACTTC. This sequence encodes CASRPTPSSYEQYF.

This clonotype was recorded many times. This sequence joins TRBV29-1 and TRBJ2-1; 7 bases agree with TRBD1. Trimming at V came to 6 bases and at J to 8 bases, leaving 7 bases not matched to a gene. The CDR3 length is 12 residues. CDR1 and CDR2 from the germline V gene are SQVTM and ANQGSEA. DNA of the CDR3: TGCAGCGTGGACAGGACACGGTATGAGCAGTTCTTC. Its protein product is CSVDRTRYEQFF.

The chain employs TRBV6-5 and TRBJ2-2; 9 positions agree with TRBD1. This CDR3 has 16 amino acids. Trimming cost V 7 bases and J 4 bases; bases outside gene matches: 10. CDR1 MNHEY and CDR2 SVGAGI come from the germline V gene. CDR3 DNA sequence: TGTGCCAGCAAAAGACAGGGGGGTCGGAGCACCGGGGAGCTGTTTTTT. Protein sequence: CASKRQGGRSTGELFF.

This clonotype was counted many times. This chain links TRBV20-1 with TRBJ2-1; no firm D call. Trimming shortened V by 3 bases and J by 9 bases, and 15 bases separated the two germline ends. This CDR3 has 13 amino acids. Germline CDR1 and CDR2: DFQATT and SNEGSKA (reference sequence). For the CDR3, the DNA is TGCAGTGCTAGGGAGACCCTTTCTTTTGAGCAGTTCTTC. Translation gives CSARETLSFEQFF.

The table lists this clonotype with many counts. The chain is built from TRBV7-9 and TRBJ2-2; 14 bases align to TRBD2. This CDR3 is 19 amino acids long. Germline loops: CDR1 SEHNR, CDR2 FQNEAQ (reference sequence). V was pared by 6 bases and J by 0 bases, with 9 bases of the junction left unmatched. The CDR3 region has the DNA TGTGCCAGCAGTCCCCGTGGACTAGCGGGAGGCACGAACACCGGGGAGCTGTTTTTT. The encoded protein is CASSPRGLAGGTNTGELFF.

This clonotype was picked up many times. A read error may produce the germline difference seen at one junction end. The rearrangement links TRBV5-1 to TRBJ2-3, with TRBD2 matching over 8 bases. Germline V gives CDR1 SGHRS, CDR2 YFSETQ. The length of the CDR3 is 16 residues. The CDR3 loop reads CASSRTGLAGGDTQYF. The CDR3 bases are TGTGCCAGCAGCCGCACGGGGCTAGCGGGTGGGGATACGCAGTATTTT.

This clonotype has a count of ten or more. The gene calls are TRBV10-2 and TRBJ1-1; 8 bases are a match to TRBD1. The trim removed 7 bases at V and 4 bases at J, leaving 11 bases unmatched. The CDR3 extends over 15 amino acids. Germline V gene lookup returns CDR1 WSHSY and CDR2 SAAADI. The CDR3 here is CASNQRTGRTTEAFF. CDR3 nucleotides: TGCGCCAGCAATCAAAGGACAGGGCGGACCACTGAAGCTTTCTTT.

Many counts were recorded for this clonotype. The chain employs TRBV7-3 and TRBJ2-3; the match to TRBD1 covers 11 bases. The CDR3 is made up of 17 amino acids. Germline V gene sequence: CDR1 SGHTA, CDR2 FQGTGA. V lost 2 bases and J lost 10; bases outside the gene matches: 14. The CDR3 sequence is CASSLPAGQGDVGAQYF. In nucleotides, the CDR3 is TGTGCCAGCAGCTTACCCGCGGGACAGGGGGACGTTGGGGCGCAGTATTTT.

There are many counts of this clonotype. The chain links TRBV24-1 to TRBJ2-3, with 12 bases aligning to TRBD1. CDR3 length: 16 amino acids. From germline, CDR1 is KGHDR and CDR2 SFDVKD. Trimming removed 5 bases from V and 4 bases from J; junction bases left unmatched: 6. Here the CDR3 reads CATSASGQGAADTQYF. The CDR3 DNA sequence: TGTGCCACCAGTGCTTCGGGACAGGGGGCTGCAGATACGCAGTATTTT.

Details on this clonotype: This likely came from a read error, as a far larger clone is one base away. The rearrangement uses TRBV11-2 and TRBJ2-1; D unresolved. The CDR3 has 14 amino acids. Germline assignment: CDR1 SGHAT and CDR2 FQNNGV. V was clipped by 2 bases and J by 10 bases, with 15 bases between them. The CDR3 DNA sequence: TGTGCCAGCAGCTTAAACGTCGGTGCCTACGAGCAGTTCTTC. Translated: CASSLNVGAYEQFF.

This clonotype appeared many times. This chain uses TRBV27 with TRBJ2-7; unclear D gene. The ends were cut back, 2 bases at V and 3 bases at J, with 11 bases in the middle. The V gene's germline CDR1 is MNHEY and CDR2 SMNVEV (reference sequence). The CDR3 spans 14 residues. The CDR3 loop reads CASSLNEKRYEQYF. The DNA for the CDR3 is TGTGCCAGCAGTTTAAATGAGAAGCGCTACGAGCAGTACTTC.

This clonotype has ten or more counts. This chain uses TRBV28 with TRBJ1-2; possibly TRBD1 for D (5 bases). Germline assignment: CDR1 MDHEN and CDR2 SYDVKM. The CDR3 consists of 13 residues. Between the trimmed V and J ends, which lost 7 bases and 4 bases, there was a span of 13 bases. This CDR3 is CASNRPPGYGYTF. CDR3 DNA sequence: TGTGCCAGCAACAGGCCACCTGGCTATGGCTACACCTTC.

This clonotype was counted at least ten times. The chain carries TRBV11-2 and TRBJ1-6, with a tentative D call TRBD1 (6 bases). There are 15 residues in the CDR3. Trimming took off 1 base at V and 7 bases at J, with 11 bases between the two ends. The V gene's germline CDR1 is SGHAT and CDR2 FQNNGV. The CDR3 bases are TGTGCCAGCAGCTTAGTCTTACAGGGAAATTCACCCCTCCACTTT. The encoded protein is CASSLVLQGNSPLHF. Full variable domain (missing parts from reference TRBV11-2 and TRBJ1-6): EAGVAQSPRYKIIEKRQSVAFWCNPISGHATLYWYQQILGQGPKLLIQFQNNGVVDDSQLPKDRFSAERLKGVDSTLKIQPAKLEDSAVYLCASSLVLQGNSPLHFGNGTRLTVT.

The sample holds many counts of this clonotype. The chain employs TRBV4-2 and TRBJ2-1; 8 bases line up with TRBD2. Looked up from germline, CDR1 is LGHNA and CDR2 is YNFKEQ. With 1 base clipped from V and 4 bases from J, the junction kept 3 bases outside the gene matches. CDR3 length: 15 amino acids. DNA for the CDR3: TGTGCCAGCAGCCAAGGTGCGGGGGGATACAATGAGCAGTTCTTC. Encoded protein: CASSQGAGGYNEQFF.

This clonotype was counted ten times or more. CDR3 DNA sequence: TGTGCCTGGAGTGTAGATCGGACTAGCGGGGTCGTCTACAATGAGCAGTTCTTC. Translated, it gives CAWSVDRTSGVVYNEQFF. J is TRBJ2-1 and V is TRBV30, with 12 bases matching TRBD2. From germline, CDR1 is GTSNPN and CDR2 SVGIG (reference sequence). CDR3 length: 18 residues. After removal of 0 bases from V and 3 bases from J, the junction contained 9 bases not matched to a gene.

This clonotype was recorded at least ten times. The chain carries TRBV28 and TRBJ2-7, with a weak D call TRBD2 (5 bases). This CDR3 spans 13 amino acids. V was cut by 6 bases and J by 7 bases, with 16 bases left in between. Germline V gene sequence: CDR1 MDHEN, CDR2 SYDVKM. In DNA, the CDR3 is TGTGCCAGCAGATCCCCGGGGTCCGGTGAGCAGTACTTC. Its protein is CASRSPGSGEQYF.

The rearrangement uses TRBV6-6 and TRBJ2-7; weak D call: TRBD2 (7 bases). The germline V and J ends were trimmed by 5 bases and 2 bases, with 16 bases remaining between them. This CDR3 contains 15 residues. CDR1 MNHNY and CDR2 SVGAGI come from the germline V gene (reference sequence). The CDR3 DNA sequence: TGTGCCAGCAGTGGGGAGGGGGGGAGGGCCTACGAGCAGTACTTC. Translation: CASSGEGGRAYEQYF.

This chain uses TRBV3-1 with TRBJ1-2; 8 positions match TRBD1. Germline lookup yields CDR1 LGHDT and CDR2 YNNKEL (reference sequence). J lost 2 bases, V lost 0 bases, and 5 bases had no gene match. The CDR3 runs 16 residues. The CDR3 sequence: CASSQDGTGGNYGYTF. CDR3 nucleotide sequence: TGTGCCAGCAGCCAAGATGGGACAGGAGGAAACTATGGCTACACCTTC.

The count of this clonotype is one. A far larger clone is just one base off, so this is likely a read error. The chain uses TRBV5-8 and TRBJ2-6; perhaps TRBD2 as D (5 bases). The ends were cut back, 0 bases at V and 3 bases at J, with 10 bases in the middle. Germline lookup yields CDR1 SGHTS and CDR2 YDEGEE. The CDR3 consists of 16 residues. The CDR3 reads CASSLEPGVGANVLTF. CDR3 DNA: TGTGCCAGCAGCTTGGAGCCCGGGGTTGGGGCCAACGTCCTGACTTTC.

This clonotype was picked up many times. The chain carries TRBV12-3 or TRBV12-4 and TRBJ1-2, with TRBD1 matching over 9 bases. The CDR3 loop spans 17 amino acids. Trimming at V came to 3 bases and at J to 5 bases, leaving 13 bases not matched to a gene. CDR3 coding DNA: TGTGCCAGCAGTTTTTGGGACAGGGCTCTTAAGTTTTATGGCTACACCTTC. Translation gives CASSFWDRALKFYGYTF.

There are many counts of this clonotype. The rearrangement links TRBV6-2 or TRBV6-3 to TRBJ2-5, with 14 bases fitting TRBD2. With 3 bases clipped from V and 3 bases from J, the junction kept 15 bases outside the gene matches. CDR3 length: 20 amino acids. Germline V gene data show CDR1 as MNHEY and CDR2 as SVGEGT. The CDR3 nucleotides are TGTGCCAGCAGTTATAGGCGTTGGCGGACTAGCGGGAGGCTGGAAGAGACCCAGTACTTC. Encoded protein: CASSYRRWRTSGRLEETQYF.